Below, 2 T cell receptor beta chains from the same sample are listed, as sequenced in a study of technical replicates of blood from a few donors. The data were produced by immunoSEQ multiplex PCR, yet TCRdb's version contains in-frame clones alone and is incomplete. This sample has some 71,000 clones; approximately 96% occur once, and the top ten carry approximately 0.2%. Sequencing used T cells isolated from PBMCs. The receptors shown here come from a human donor in good health.

V is TRBV5-1 and J is TRBJ2-5, with 7 nucleotides matching TRBD2. The CDR3 is 15 amino acids. Germline values: CDR1 SGHRS, CDR2 YFSETQ. With 3 bases clipped from V and 4 bases from J, the junction kept 9 bases outside the gene matches. Here the CDR3 reads CASSWSVGGGETQYF. The CDR3 region has the DNA TGCGCCAGCAGCTGGTCGGTGGGCGGGGGAGAGACCCAGTACTTC. Combining the CDR3 with reference TRBV5-1 and TRBJ2-5 gives the whole variable domain KAGVTQTPRYLIKTRGQQVTLSCSPISGHRSVSWYQQTPGQGLQFLFEYFSETQRNKGNFPGRFSGRQFSNSRSEMNVSTLELGDSALYLCASSWSVGGGETQYFGPGTRLLVL.

This clone was found once. The V and J genes are TRBV10-3 and TRBJ2-1; perhaps TRBD2 as D (6 bases). V lost 11 bases, J lost 3 bases, and 14 bases lay in between. Germline CDR1 reads ENHRY; CDR2 reads SYGVKD. CDR3 length: 13 amino acids. The CDR3 spells CAARDSNYNEQFF. The CDR3 DNA reads as TGTGCCGCCCGGGACTCGAACTACAATGAGCAGTTCTTC.